These 18 T cell receptor beta chains share one sample of origin, sequenced in a study of blood T cell repertoires in COVID-19 (dated by TCRdb to the early 2020s). Library preparation was by the immunoSEQ multiplex PCR assay. TCRdb holds this immuneACCESS table with in-frame rearrangements only. Some clones are missing; in checked studies, unresolved V genes explain under half, and the rest has no known cause. In all, the sample holds 200,000 to 250,000 clones, and around 90% of those were seen once. Together, the top ten hold roughly 14% of the sample. Sequencing input: PBMCs or T cells enriched from blood (not recorded which). The origin of the receptors is a woman between 45 and 60 years old with acute COVID-19.

J is TRBJ1-5 and V is TRBV5-8; 7 positions match TRBD1. The junction had 13 bases not matched to a gene; V was cut back by 1 base and J by 3 bases. Germline assignment: CDR1 SGHTS and CDR2 YDEGEE. The CDR3 contains 18 residues. The CDR3 sequence: CASSLTTGVPSANQPQHF. In DNA, the CDR3 is TGTGCCAGCAGCTTGACCACAGGGGTCCCCTCGGCCAATCAGCCCCAGCATTTT.

The CDR3 sequence is CASKAEGETQYF. The DNA of the CDR3 is TGTGCCAGTAAGGCGGAGGGAGAGACCCAGTACTTC. The rearrangement links TRBV9 to TRBJ2-5; maybe TRBD2 (6 bases). Trimming shortened V by 8 bases and J by 4 bases, and 12 bases separated the two germline ends. The CDR3 spans 12 residues. Germline V gene sequence: CDR1 SGDLS, CDR2 YYNGEE.

This rearrangement joins TRBV28 to TRBJ2-3, with TRBD1 matching over 8 bases. This CDR3 is built from 11 residues. Germline CDR1 reads MDHEN; CDR2 reads SYDVKM. V trimming: 5 bases; J trimming: 12 bases; junction bases outside the gene matches: 4. CDR3 coding DNA: TGTGCCAGCAGTCTTGGACAGGGCCAGTATTTT. Protein product: CASSLGQGQYF.

This clone was detected a few times. The rearrangement uses TRBV19 and TRBJ1-4, with 7 bases that match TRBD1. The CDR3 has 13 amino acids. J lost 4 bases, V lost 9 bases, and 5 bases had no gene match. The germline gives CDR1 LNHDA, CDR2 SQIVND (reference sequence). The CDR3 DNA sequence: TGTGCCAGCAGTGACAGGGTTAATGAAAAACTGTTTTTT. This sequence encodes CASSDRVNEKLFF.

The V and J genes are TRBV4-1 and TRBJ2-1, with D perhaps TRBD1 (6 bases). The V gene's germline CDR1 is MGHRA and CDR2 YSYEKL. The CDR3 sequence is 16 residues long. Trimming left V 1 base short and J 5 bases short, with 15 bases between. In nucleotides, the CDR3 is TGCGCCAGCAGCCAAGGAGGGGGAGCTAGGGACAATGAGCAGTTCTTC. It is translated as CASSQGGGARDNEQFF.

This sequence joins TRBV11-2 and TRBJ1-1, with D possibly TRBD1 on 5 matching bases. The CDR3 has 12 residues. With 5 bases removed from V and 10 bases from J, the gap between germline ends came to 14 bases. In germline, CDR1 is SGHAT, CDR2 FQNNGV. The CDR3 loop reads CASSILGGGAFF. DNA for the CDR3: TGTGCCAGCAGCATCCTTGGGGGGGGAGCTTTCTTT.

This chain uses TRBV11-2 with TRBJ2-3, with D hard to call. CDR3 length: 16 amino acids. V was trimmed by 1 base and J by 3 bases, leaving 14 bases between them. Per germline, CDR1 SGHAT and CDR2 FQNNGV. As DNA, the CDR3 is TGTGCCAGCAGCTTAGGGTGGCAGGCTGAGACAGATACGCAGTATTTT. Protein: CASSLGWQAETDTQYF. The complete variable domain, with remaining parts taken from reference TRBV11-2 and TRBJ2-3, reads EAGVAQSPRYKIIEKRQSVAFWCNPISGHATLYWYQQILGQGPKLLIQFQNNGVVDDSQLPKDRFSAERLKGVDSTLKIQPAKLEDSAVYLCASSLGWQAETDTQYFGPGTRLTVL.

The V call is TRBV14, the J call TRBJ2-3; TRBD2 matches at 10 bases. V dropped 1 base and J dropped 3; count of bases not matched to a gene: 10. CDR3 length: 18 amino acids. Germline V gene sequence: CDR1 SGHDN, CDR2 FVKESK. The CDR3 sequence: CASSQVEPSGRETDTQYF. For the CDR3, the DNA is TGTGCCAGCAGCCAAGTAGAACCCAGCGGGAGGGAAACAGATACGCAGTATTTT.

The chain combines TRBV30 with TRBJ1-6; D is unclear. Germline CDR1 and CDR2: GTSNPN and SVGIG (reference sequence). The CDR3 is made up of 13 amino acids. V was pared by 4 bases and J by 3 bases, with 7 bases between. The CDR3 spells CAWKRYYNSPLHF. DNA for the CDR3: TGTGCCTGGAAACGGTACTATAATTCACCCCTCCACTTT.

This chain connects TRBV5-1 to TRBJ1-6, with D perhaps TRBD1 (5 bases). Germline CDR1 is SGHRS and CDR2 is YFSETQ. This CDR3 spans 17 amino acids. The V end lost 4 bases, the J end lost 0 bases, and 14 bases lay between the germline ends. Here the CDR3 DNA reads TGCGCCAGCAGCAAAGCCGGACAAAGCTCCTATAATTCACCCCTCCACTTT. This translates into CASSKAGQSSYNSPLHF.

In this sample, this clone turned up once. The chain combines TRBV7-3 with TRBJ2-1, with TRBD2 identical over 8 bases. The CDR3 runs to 17 residues. After removal of 0 bases from V and 2 bases from J, the junction contained 6 bases not matched to a gene. CDR1 and CDR2 from the germline V gene are SGHTA and FQGTGA. CDR3 DNA sequence: TGTGCCAGCAGCTTAACGGTCTCGCGGGGGGCCTACAATGAGCAGTTCTTC. Its translation is CASSLTVSRGAYNEQFF.

The chain links TRBV4-2 to TRBJ2-2; the match to TRBD2 covers 10 bases. The germline V gene has CDR1 LGHNA and CDR2 YNFKEQ. The CDR3 has 17 residues. Trimming took 0 bases from V and 5 from J; bases not matched to a gene: 6. For the CDR3, the DNA is TGTGCCAGCAGCCAAGATAGAGGGACTAGCGCTACCGGGGAGCTGTTTTTT. It encodes CASSQDRGTSATGELFF.

CDR3 loop: CASSSGGAEQFF. The CDR3 coding sequence is TGTGCCAGCAGCTCCGGGGGGGCTGAGCAGTTCTTC. The V call is TRBV7-6, the J call TRBJ2-1, with 8 bases lining up with TRBD2. The CDR3 is 12 amino acids. CDR1 and CDR2 from the germline V gene are SGHVS and FNYEAQ. V was pared by 4 bases and J by 9 bases, with 2 bases of the junction left unmatched.

The count of this clone is one. The V gene is TRBV28, the J gene TRBJ2-1; 7 bases map to TRBD2. Germline CDR1 is MDHEN and CDR2 is SYDVKM. The ends lost 6 bases at V and 4 bases at J; junction bases unmatched: 9. The CDR3 contains 15 residues. In DNA, the CDR3 is TGTGCCAGCAGCGTCCGACTAGCAGTATACAATGAGCAGTTCTTC. It translates to CASSVRLAVYNEQFF. Using reference TRBV28 and TRBJ2-1 for the parts outside the CDR3, the full variable domain is DVKVTQSSRYLVKRTGEKVFLECVQDMDHENMFWYRQDPGLGLRLIYFSYDVKMKEKGDIPEGYSVSREKKERFSLILESASTNQTSMYLCASSVRLAVYNEQFFGPGTRLTVL.

The gene calls are TRBV7-9 and TRBJ1-2; the match to TRBD1 covers 7 bases. Germline lookup yields CDR1 SEHNR and CDR2 FQNEAQ (reference sequence). The CDR3 runs 16 residues. Trimming cost V 3 bases and J 0 bases; bases outside gene matches: 7. CDR3 sequence (DNA): TGTGCCAGCAGCTTGACAGGGATTTTAGCTAACTATGGCTACACCTTC. Protein product: CASSLTGILANYGYTF.

This sequence joins TRBV10-1 and TRBJ1-2; the D is unclear. The germline V and J ends were trimmed by 3 bases and 2 bases, with 10 bases remaining between them. The CDR3 length is 14 residues. In germline, CDR1 is WNHNN, CDR2 SYGVQD (reference sequence). CDR3 coding DNA: TGCGCCAGCAGTGATCTGAGATTCAACTATGGCTACACCTTC. Residues: CASSDLRFNYGYTF.

The CDR3 nucleotides read TGCGCCAGCAGCCAACCACAGGGCGCAATGGATAATGGCTACACCTTC. Protein sequence: CASSQPQGAMDNGYTF. The V and J genes are TRBV4-1 and TRBJ1-2; tentatively, D is TRBD1 (6 bases). Germline CDR1 MGHRA, CDR2 YSYEKL. V was trimmed by 2 bases and J by 6 bases, leaving 19 bases between them. This CDR3 region has 16 residues.

The chain uses TRBV7-6 and TRBJ2-7; 8 positions match TRBD1. Trimming removed 0 bases from V and 6 bases from J; junction bases left unmatched: 7. Germline CDR1 is SGHVS and CDR2 is FNYEAQ. This CDR3 has 15 amino acids. CDR3 sequence reads: CASSLAVQGASEQYF. CDR3 nucleotides: TGTGCCAGCAGCTTAGCGGTCCAGGGGGCGTCCGAGCAGTACTTC.